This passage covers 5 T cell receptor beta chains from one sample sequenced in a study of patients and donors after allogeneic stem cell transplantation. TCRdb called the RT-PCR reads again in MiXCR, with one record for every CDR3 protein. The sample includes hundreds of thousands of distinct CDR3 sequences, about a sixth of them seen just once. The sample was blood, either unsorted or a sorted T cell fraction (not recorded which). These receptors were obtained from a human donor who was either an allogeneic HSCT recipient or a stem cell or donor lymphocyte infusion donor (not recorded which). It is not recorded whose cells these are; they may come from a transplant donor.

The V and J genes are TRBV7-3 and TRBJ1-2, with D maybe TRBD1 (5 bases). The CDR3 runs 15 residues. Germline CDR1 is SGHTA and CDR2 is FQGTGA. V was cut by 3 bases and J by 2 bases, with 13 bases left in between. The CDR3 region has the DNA TGTGCCAGCAGCTTGGGTGGGACGAAAAACTATGGCTACACCTTC. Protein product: CASSLGGTKNYGYTF.

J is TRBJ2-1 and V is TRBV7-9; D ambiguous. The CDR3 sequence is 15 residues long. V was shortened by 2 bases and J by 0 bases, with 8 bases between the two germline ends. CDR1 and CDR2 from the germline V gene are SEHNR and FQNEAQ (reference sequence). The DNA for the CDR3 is TGTGCCAGCAGCTTATCCAAGAGCTCCTACAATGAGCAGTTCTTC. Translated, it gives CASSLSKSSYNEQFF. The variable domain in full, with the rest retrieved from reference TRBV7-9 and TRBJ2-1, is DTGVSQNPRHKITKRGQNVTFRCDPISEHNRLYWYRQTLGQGPEFLTYFQNEAQLEKSRLLSDRFSAERPKGSFSTLEIQRTEQGDSAMYLCASSLSKSSYNEQFFGPGTRLTVL.

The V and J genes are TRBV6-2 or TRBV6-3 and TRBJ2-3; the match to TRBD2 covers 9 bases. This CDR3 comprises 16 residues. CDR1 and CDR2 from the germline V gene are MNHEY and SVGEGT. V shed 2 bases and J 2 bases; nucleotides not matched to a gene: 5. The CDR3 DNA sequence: TGTGCCAGCAGTTACCCAGCGGGGGGCCTCACAGATACGCAGTATTTT. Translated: CASSYPAGGLTDTQYF.

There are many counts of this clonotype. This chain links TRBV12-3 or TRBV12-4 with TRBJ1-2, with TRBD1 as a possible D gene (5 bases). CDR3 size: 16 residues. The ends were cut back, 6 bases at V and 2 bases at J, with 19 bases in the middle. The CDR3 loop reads CASRKGGTAKNYGYTF. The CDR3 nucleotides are TGTGCCAGCAGAAAAGGTGGGACGGCGAAGAACTATGGCTACACCTTC.

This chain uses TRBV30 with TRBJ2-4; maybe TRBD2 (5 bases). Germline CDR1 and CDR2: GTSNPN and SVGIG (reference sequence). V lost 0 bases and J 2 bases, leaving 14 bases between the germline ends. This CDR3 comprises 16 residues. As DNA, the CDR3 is TGTGCCTGGAGTGTAGACCAACCGGGATCCAAAAACATTCAGTACTTC. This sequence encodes CAWSVDQPGSKNIQYF.